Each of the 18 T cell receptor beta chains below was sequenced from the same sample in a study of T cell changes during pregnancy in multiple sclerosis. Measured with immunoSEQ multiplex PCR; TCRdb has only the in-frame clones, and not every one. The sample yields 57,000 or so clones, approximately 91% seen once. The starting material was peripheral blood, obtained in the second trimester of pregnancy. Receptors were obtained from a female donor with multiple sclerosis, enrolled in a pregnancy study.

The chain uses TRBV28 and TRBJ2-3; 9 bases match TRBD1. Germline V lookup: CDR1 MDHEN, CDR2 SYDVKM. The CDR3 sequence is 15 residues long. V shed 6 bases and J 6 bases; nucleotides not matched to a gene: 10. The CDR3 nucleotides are TGTGCCAGCAGGGAGACAGGGGGGGACGAGGATACGCAGTATTTT. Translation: CASRETGGDEDTQYF.

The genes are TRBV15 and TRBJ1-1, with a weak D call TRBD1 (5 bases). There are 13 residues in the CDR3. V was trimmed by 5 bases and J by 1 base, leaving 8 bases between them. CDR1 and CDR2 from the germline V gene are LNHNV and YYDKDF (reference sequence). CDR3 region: CATSGGWNTEAFF. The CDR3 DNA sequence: TGTGCCACCAGCGGGGGGTGGAACACTGAAGCTTTCTTT.

The CDR3: CSVRDNSYEQYF. The CDR3 region has the DNA TGCAGCGTCCGGGACAACTCCTACGAGCAGTACTTC. J is TRBJ2-7 and V is TRBV29-1, with D possibly matching TRBD1 (6 bases). Per germline, CDR1 SQVTM and CDR2 ANQGSEA. The CDR3 is made up of 12 amino acids. V was trimmed by 6 bases and J by 0 bases, leaving 9 bases between them.

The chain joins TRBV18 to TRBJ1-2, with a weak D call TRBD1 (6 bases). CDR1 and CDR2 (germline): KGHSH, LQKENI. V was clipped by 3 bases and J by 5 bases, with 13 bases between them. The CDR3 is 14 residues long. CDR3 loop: CASSPLGAGYGYTF. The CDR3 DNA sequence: TGTGCCAGCTCACCTTTGGGGGCCGGATATGGCTACACCTTC.

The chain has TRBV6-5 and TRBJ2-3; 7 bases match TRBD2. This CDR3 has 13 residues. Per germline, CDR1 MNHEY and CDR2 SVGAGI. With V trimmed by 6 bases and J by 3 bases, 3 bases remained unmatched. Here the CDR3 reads CASRERGTDTQYF. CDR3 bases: TGTGCCAGCAGGGAGCGGGGTACAGATACGCAGTATTTT.

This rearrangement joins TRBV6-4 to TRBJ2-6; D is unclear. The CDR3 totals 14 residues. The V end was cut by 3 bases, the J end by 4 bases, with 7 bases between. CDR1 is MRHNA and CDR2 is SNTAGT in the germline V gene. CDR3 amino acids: CASSEGTGANVLTF. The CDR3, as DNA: TGTGCCAGCAGTGAGGGCACCGGGGCCAACGTCCTGACTTTC.

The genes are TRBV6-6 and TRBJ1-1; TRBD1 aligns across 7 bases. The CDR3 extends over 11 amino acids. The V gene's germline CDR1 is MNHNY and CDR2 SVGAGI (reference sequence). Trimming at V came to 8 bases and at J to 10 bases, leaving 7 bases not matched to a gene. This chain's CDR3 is CASGQVGGAFF. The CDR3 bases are TGTGCCAGCGGACAGGTCGGGGGAGCTTTCTTT.

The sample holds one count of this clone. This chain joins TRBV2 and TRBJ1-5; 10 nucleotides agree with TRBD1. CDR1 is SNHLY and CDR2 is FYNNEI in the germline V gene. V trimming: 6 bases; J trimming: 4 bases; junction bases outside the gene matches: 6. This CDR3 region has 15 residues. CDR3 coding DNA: TGTGCCAGCAGCGGCCGGACAGGGGGAAATCAGCCCCAGCATTTT. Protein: CASSGRTGGNQPQHF.

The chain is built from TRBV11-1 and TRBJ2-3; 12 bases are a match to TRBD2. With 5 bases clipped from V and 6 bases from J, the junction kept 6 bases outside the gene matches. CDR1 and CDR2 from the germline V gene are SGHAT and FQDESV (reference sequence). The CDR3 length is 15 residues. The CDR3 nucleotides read TGTGCCAGCAGCGAACTAGCGGGGGGTACGGATACGCAGTATTTT. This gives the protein CASSELAGGTDTQYF.

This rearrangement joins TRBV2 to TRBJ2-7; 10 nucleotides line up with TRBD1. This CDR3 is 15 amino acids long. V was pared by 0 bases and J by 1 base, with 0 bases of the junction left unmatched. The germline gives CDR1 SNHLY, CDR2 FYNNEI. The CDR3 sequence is CASSEADRGSYEQYF. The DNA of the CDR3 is TGTGCCAGCAGTGAAGCGGACAGGGGGTCCTACGAGCAGTACTTC.

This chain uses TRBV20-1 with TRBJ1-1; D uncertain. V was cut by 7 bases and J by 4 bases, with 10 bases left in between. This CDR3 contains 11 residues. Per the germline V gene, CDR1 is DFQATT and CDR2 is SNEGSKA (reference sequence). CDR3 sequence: CSVEGVTEAFF. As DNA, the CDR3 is TGCAGTGTGGAGGGAGTCACTGAAGCTTTCTTT.

CDR3 in amino acids: CAWSERINEQFF. As DNA, the CDR3 is TGTGCCTGGAGTGAGAGGATCAATGAGCAGTTCTTC. The chain couples TRBV30 to TRBJ2-1; no firm D call. CDR1 is GTSNPN and CDR2 is SVGIG in the germline V gene (reference sequence). The V gene lost 1 base and the J gene lost 6 bases, with 7 bases spanning the gap. This CDR3 comprises 12 residues.

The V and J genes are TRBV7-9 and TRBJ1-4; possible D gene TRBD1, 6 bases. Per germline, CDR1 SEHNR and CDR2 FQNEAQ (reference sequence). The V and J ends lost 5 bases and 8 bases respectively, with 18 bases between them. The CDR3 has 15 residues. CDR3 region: CASSRTGTMGEKLFF. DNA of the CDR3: TGTGCCAGCAGCCGAACAGGGACGATGGGGGAAAAACTGTTTTTT.

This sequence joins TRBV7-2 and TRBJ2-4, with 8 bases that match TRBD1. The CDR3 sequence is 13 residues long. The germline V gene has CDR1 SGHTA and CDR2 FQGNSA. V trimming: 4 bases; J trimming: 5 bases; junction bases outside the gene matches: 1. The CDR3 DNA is TGTGCCAGCAGCTCGGACAGGGAAAACATTCAGTACTTC. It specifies CASSSDRENIQYF.

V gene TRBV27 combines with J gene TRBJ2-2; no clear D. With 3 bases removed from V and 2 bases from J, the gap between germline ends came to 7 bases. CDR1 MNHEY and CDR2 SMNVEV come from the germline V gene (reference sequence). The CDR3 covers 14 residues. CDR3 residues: CASSFYYNTGELFF. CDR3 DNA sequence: TGTGCCAGCAGTTTCTACTATAACACCGGGGAGCTGTTTTTT.

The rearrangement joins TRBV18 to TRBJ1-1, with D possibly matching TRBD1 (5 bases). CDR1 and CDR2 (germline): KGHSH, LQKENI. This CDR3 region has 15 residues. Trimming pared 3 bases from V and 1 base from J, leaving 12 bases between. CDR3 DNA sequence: TGTGCCAGCTCACCTGCAGGGATTGGGAACACTGAAGCTTTCTTT. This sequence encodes CASSPAGIGNTEAFF. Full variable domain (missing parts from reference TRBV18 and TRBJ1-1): NAGVMQNPRHLVRRRGQEARLRCSPMKGHSHVYWYRQLPEEGLKFMVYLQKENIIDESGMPKERFSAEFPKEGPSILRIQQVVRGDSAAYFCASSPAGIGNTEAFFGQGTRLTVV.

The CDR3 reads CASRHRDSFRDTIYF. DNA for the CDR3: TGTGCCAGCAGGCACCGGGACAGCTTTCGAGACACCATATATTTT. V is TRBV7-9 and J is TRBJ1-3, with 7 bases fitting TRBD1. The CDR3 contains 15 residues. Germline lookup yields CDR1 SEHNR and CDR2 FQNEAQ (reference sequence). J lost 8 bases, V lost 6 bases, and 13 bases had no gene match.

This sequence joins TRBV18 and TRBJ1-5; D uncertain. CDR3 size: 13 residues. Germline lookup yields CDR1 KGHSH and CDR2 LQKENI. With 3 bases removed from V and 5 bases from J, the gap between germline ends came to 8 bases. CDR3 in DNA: TGTGCCAGCTCACCCGGAGCCGATCAGCCCCAGCATTTT. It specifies CASSPGADQPQHF.